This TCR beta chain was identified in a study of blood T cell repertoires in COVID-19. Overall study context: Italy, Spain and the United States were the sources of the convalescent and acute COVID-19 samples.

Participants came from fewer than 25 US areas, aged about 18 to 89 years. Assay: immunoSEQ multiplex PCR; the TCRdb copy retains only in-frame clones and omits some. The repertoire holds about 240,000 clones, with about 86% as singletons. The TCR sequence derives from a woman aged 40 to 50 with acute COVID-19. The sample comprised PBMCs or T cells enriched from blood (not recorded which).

CDR3 sequence reads: CASTKRGLVYHEQYF. The CDR3 coding sequence is TGTGCCAGCACCAAGCGGGGACTAGTCTACCACGAGCAGTACTTC. The chain couples TRBV11-2 to TRBJ2-7, with 8 bases aligning to TRBD2. Germline CDR1 SGHAT, CDR2 FQNNGV. V gave up 7 bases and J gave up 5 bases; unmatched junction bases: 13. The CDR3 contains 15 residues.